This is a list of T cell receptor beta chains from one sample in a study of T cells in localized non-small cell lung cancer. Some clones are missing from TCRdb's copy, which holds only in-frame ones; the method was immunoSEQ multiplex PCR. This table holds tens of thousands of clones, 86% found once. This specimen consisted of peripheral blood, obtained before any cancer treatment. The receptors stem from a male donor aged 60 or over with stage III squamous cell lung carcinoma. Both conserved end residues are part of each CDR3. The D gene is left open where the match is weak. Clone size appears in some rows only: once, few, many, or a class for an expanded clone.

V gene	D gene	J gene	clone size	CDR3 protein	CDR3 DNA
TRBV6-6	.	TRBJ2-3	.	CASSSPLSDTQYF	TGTGCCAGCAGTTCCCCCCTATCAGATACGCAGTATTTT
TRBV25-1	.	TRBJ2-7	.	CASSEALQIGEQYF	TGTGCCAGCAGTGAAGCGCTACAGATCGGCGAGCAGTACTTC
TRBV5-4	.	TRBJ2-5	.	CASSLDILLGGQETQYF	TGTGCCAGCAGCTTGGATATTTTGCTCGGCGGACAAGAGACCCAGTACTTC
TRBV6-1	TRBD1	TRBJ1-2	.	CASSEAFWDRGYGYTF	TGTGCCAGCAGTGAAGCGTTTTGGGACAGGGGGTATGGCTACACCTTC
TRBV4-3	.	TRBJ1-3	.	CASSLQSGAGNTIYF	TGCGCCAGCAGCCTCCAAAGCGGGGCCGGGAACACCATATATTTT
TRBV5-1	TRBD1	TRBJ1-6	.	CASSSRQGDNSPLHF	TGCGCCAGCAGCTCGCGACAGGGCGATAATTCACCCCTCCACTTT
TRBV5-1	.	TRBJ2-3	once	CASSLEDGGDTQYF	TGCGCCAGCAGCTTGGAAGACGGGGGCGATACGCAGTATTTT
TRBV18	TRBD1	TRBJ2-3	.	CASSRRDSFTDTQYF	TGTGCCAGCTCCCGCCGGGACAGCTTCACAGATACGCAGTATTTT
TRBV18	TRBD1	TRBJ1-5	.	CASSPSTGANNQPQHF	TGTGCCAGCTCACCCTCTACAGGGGCCAACAATCAGCCCCAGCATTTT
TRBV7-9	.	TRBJ1-4	.	CASSLGRRTTNEKLFF	TGTGCCAGCAGCTTAGGGCGGCGGACAACTAATGAAAAACTGTTTTTT
TRBV12-5	.	TRBJ1-1	.	CASGIEDGAFF	TGTGCTAGTGGTATCGAAGATGGAGCTTTCTTT
TRBV30	.	TRBJ1-5	.	CAWSYGGYSNQPQHF	TGTGCCTGGAGTTATGGGGGTTATAGCAATCAGCCCCAGCATTTT
TRBV19	TRBD1	TRBJ2-5	few	CASSKRLGDRGQETQYF	TGTGCCAGTAGTAAGAGGTTGGGGGACAGGGGGCAAGAGACCCAGTACTTC